This TCR beta chain was recorded in a study of blood T cell repertoires in COVID-19. This CDR3 has 15 residues. Germline CDR1 reads MNHNY; CDR2 reads SVGAGI (reference sequence). The V and J ends lost 4 bases and 7 bases, in that order; junction bases with no gene match: 6. Under the authors' procedure: Reference gene primer amplification gave estimated nucleated cell counts. Using immunoSEQ multiplex PCR, the repertoire was profiled, and TCRdb retains in-frame clones only, with some absent. Clonal size and the V and J genes are those of that table, whereas D and trimming came from the DNA. The sample includes some 250,000 clones, roughly 80% of them seen just once.

The V gene is TRBV6-6, the J gene TRBJ2-1, with 11 bases fitting TRBD2. Material: peripheral blood. The receptor was derived from a woman of 80 years or more with acute or convalescent COVID-19. The CDR3 bases are TGTGCCAGCAGTTTAGCGGGAGGGCCGTCAAATGAGCAGTTCTTC. Amino acid sequence: CASSLAGGPSNEQFF.